This T cell receptor beta chain came from a study of T cells expressing NK-cell markers. The CDR3 extends over 14 amino acids. TCRdb reprocessed the 5' RACE reads, with one entry per CDR3 protein and no DNA. The sample table includes 400,000 to 550,000 distinct CDR3 sequences. The V and J genes are TRBV12-3 or TRBV12-4 and TRBJ1-4; TCRdb calls TRBD1, which cannot be checked without DNA. The sequence came from a woman between 18 and 70 years old in good health. Sequencing input: blood T cells: a sorted CD56 or NKG2C T cell subset, CD4+ or CD8+ T cells, or bulk PBMC T cells (not recorded which). This CDR3 is CASRSDSYNEKLFF.